The T cell receptor beta chain under discussion was sequenced for a study of identical twins (dated by TCRdb to 2015 to 2016). In the study overall: To test whether fetal clonotypes persist, this study deep-sequenced TCR alpha and beta repertoires from monozygotic twins, from unrelated adults of various ages, and from cord blood. To rule out contamination, the twin experiments were replicated at different times with different library preparation protocols. The study at large found these results: Invariant T cells such as MAIT and iNKT could partly confound zero-insertion analyses, although diverse VJ usage argued against such confounding for most clonotypes. A weaker excess of twin sharing was found in beta out-of-frame sequences because the signal-to-noise ratio was lowered by fewer shared sequences. Out-of-frame TCR alpha sharing in monozygotic twins was systematically underestimated by recombination models, whereas sharing between unrelated individuals was in agreement with the recombination models. Because the same donors could not be followed over many years, the conclusions relied on cross-sectional statistical analysis. Compared with coincidental sharing between unrelated individuals, out-of-frame TCR alpha sequences shared between twins showed an excess of sequences with low generation probability. Abundant cord blood beta clonotypes carried fewer insertions; young adult naive repertoires showed a weaker similar trend, while memory repertoires showed none.

Comments on this clonotype: Its antigen remains undetermined. No base qualities exist here, and no much larger clone lies one base off it.

The library relied on 5' RACE. Sequencing relied on an Illumina HiSeq 2000. Template switching introduced a universal primer binding site; the final cDNA contained a unique molecular identifier, enabling accurate counting of TCR cDNA molecules. Specific primers in the conserved constant-segment region were used to synthesize first-strand cDNA for the TCR alpha and beta chains. To control for contamination, each cDNA library was double barcoded with a SMART-Mk sample barcode plus Illumina barcodes. TruSeq adapter sequences along with Illumina sample barcodes were introduced in two successive PCR steps. Sequencing of the TCR alpha and beta cDNA libraries was done on the Illumina HiSeq platform using custom primers. On the study's bioinformatics: Unique molecular identifiers were extracted from raw reads with MiGEC, and CDR3 positions were determined with MiXCR. For each individual, recombination models were inferred using an EM algorithm with the repgenHMM and IGoR tools. Shared clonotypes were analyzed with the tcR package in R, and sharing was normalized by the product of cloneset sizes. To study raw recombination without the effects of thymic and clonal selection, out-of-frame nonproductive sequences were analyzed. TCRdb reprocessed the public reads (quality trimming at Q25 with fastp, clone calling with MiXCR) and kept in-frame beta chains. Each record represents a unique CDR3 protein, reported with the most common genes and DNA among its rows. The V and J calls and clone size are TCRdb's, not the authors'. The sample table contains about 470,000 distinct CDR3 sequences; only one count was recorded for less than 25% of them. The top ten clones comprise over 2.5% of the sample.

All donors were healthy Caucasians. Three pairs of female monozygotic twins, all aged roughly 18 to 29 years, made up the twin cohort. Positive isolation kits from Invitrogen were used to isolate the CD4+ and CD8+ T cell populations. Per the germline V gene (reference sequence), LNHDA is the CDR1 and SQIVND is the CDR2. V sheds 5 bases and J sheds 3 bases, leaving 17 bases between their ends. Reading from cysteine to phenylalanine, the CDR3 counts 16 amino acids. The retained sequence is limited to the CDR3, 48 bases, with the frame set at the first base. These same records also appear under a second study, on T cells expressing NK-cell markers. The second study's authors report: TCR beta-chain repertoires were profiled in sorted CD3+CD56+NKG2C+, CD3+CD56+NKG2C- and CD3+CD56-NKG2C+ T-cell subsets from about 8 donors. Of the eight sequenced donors, seven were found to be HCMV-seropositive and one was found to be HCMV-seronegative. In several experiments an anti-gammadeltaTCR antibody was added to restrict sorting to alphabetaTCR-expressing T cells. For several donors, the dominant CD3+CD56+NKG2C+ clonotypes were among the top 10 CD8+ clonotypes and accounted for about 1.0-7.5% of CD8+ T cells. Those dominant clonotypes were again the most abundant among CD3+CD56-NKG2C+ cells in a handful of donors, at about 28.3-60.1%. Whether the expanded NKG2C-expressing T cell clones were specific for HCMV antigens remained unclear. Randomly selected healthy volunteers, three men and five women, were used as the eight sequenced donors. HCMV-specific IgG was detected in serum with a commercial ELISA kit to determine HCMV serostatus. MIGEC was used to demultiplex reads and group the reads by UMI, and MiTCR was used to assemble and quantify clonotypes. To exclude erroneous sequences, only TCR cDNA sequences supported by at least two reads were retained. The tcR package was used for downstream repertoire analysis, with clonotypes matched between fractions based on CDR3 nucleotide sequence plus V segment. VDJmatch was used to annotate antigen specificity against VDJdb, with one amino acid substitution allowed in CDR3.

This TCR came from a woman between 18 and 29 years old in good health. Rearrangement joined TRBV19 to TRBJ2-1; TRBD2 is possibly the D segment (6 matching bases). The sequencing input was CD4+ T cells sorted from blood. The base sequence is TGTGCCAGTAGTTACTTGGAGGGAGTCGGCTACAATGAGCAGTTCTTC. Its protein reads: CASSYLEGVGYNEQFF.